The table lists the clone carrying this T cell receptor beta chain with many counts. CDR3 size: 13 residues. The ends were cut back, 9 bases at V and 2 bases at J, with 15 bases in the middle. Germline assignment: CDR1 SGDLS and CDR2 YYNGEE. This record comes from a study of shared clonotypes between healthy human individuals. Profiling relied on immunoSEQ multiplex PCR, and the TCRdb table lists in-frame clones only, not all of them. The sample lists hundreds of thousands of clones, approximately 79% occurring once. Sample: memory CD4+ T cells sorted from blood. The subset: CD45RA-negative fraction. V and J are TRBV9 and TRBJ2-7; D may correspond to TRBD1 or TRBD2 (6 bases each). The TCR was taken from a man aged 25-40 years in good health. The CDR3 reads CAIKGGGTYEQYF. CDR3 nucleotides: TGTGCCATCAAGGGGGGCGGCACCTACGAGCAGTACTTC.